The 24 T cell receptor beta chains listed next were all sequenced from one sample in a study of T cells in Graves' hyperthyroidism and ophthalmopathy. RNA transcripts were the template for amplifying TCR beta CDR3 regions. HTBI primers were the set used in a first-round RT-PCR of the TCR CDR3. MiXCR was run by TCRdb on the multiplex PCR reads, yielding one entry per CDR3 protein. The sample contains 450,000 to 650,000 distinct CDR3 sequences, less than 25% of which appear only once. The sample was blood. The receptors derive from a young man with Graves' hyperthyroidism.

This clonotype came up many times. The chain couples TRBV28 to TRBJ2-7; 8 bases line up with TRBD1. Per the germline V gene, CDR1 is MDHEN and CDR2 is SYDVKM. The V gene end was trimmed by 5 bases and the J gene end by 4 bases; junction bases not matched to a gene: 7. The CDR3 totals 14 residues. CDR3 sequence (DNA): TGTGCCAGCAGTCCCGACAGGGGACCTTACGAGCAGTACTTC. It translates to CASSPDRGPYEQYF.

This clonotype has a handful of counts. DNA of the CDR3: TGTGCCAGCAGCTTAGGGGCCTGGAACACCGGGGAGCTGTTTTTT. Translating it yields CASSLGAWNTGELFF. The rearrangement joins TRBV11-1 to TRBJ2-2; D unresolved. V was pared by 1 base and J by 1 base, with 7 bases between. The CDR3 covers 15 residues. Germline CDR1 SGHAT, CDR2 FQDESV (reference sequence).

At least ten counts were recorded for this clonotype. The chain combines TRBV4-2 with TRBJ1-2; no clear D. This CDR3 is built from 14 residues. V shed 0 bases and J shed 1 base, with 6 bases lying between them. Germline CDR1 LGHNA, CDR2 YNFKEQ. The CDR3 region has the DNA TGTGCCAGCAGCCAAGAAGTTAATAACTATGGCTACACCTTC. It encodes CASSQEVNNYGYTF.

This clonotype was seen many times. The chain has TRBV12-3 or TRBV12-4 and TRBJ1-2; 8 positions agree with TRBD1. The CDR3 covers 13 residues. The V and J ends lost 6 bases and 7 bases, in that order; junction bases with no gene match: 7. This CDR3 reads CASSRGQAPGYTF. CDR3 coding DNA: TGTGCCAGCAGCCGGGGACAGGCGCCTGGCTACACCTTC.

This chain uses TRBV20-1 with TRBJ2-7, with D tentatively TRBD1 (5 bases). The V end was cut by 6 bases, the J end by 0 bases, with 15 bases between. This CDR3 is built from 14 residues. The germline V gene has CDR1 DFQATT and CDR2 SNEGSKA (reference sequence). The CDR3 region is CSAEPTGSSYEQYF. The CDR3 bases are TGCAGTGCAGAACCTACAGGTAGCTCCTACGAGCAGTACTTC.

CDR3: CASSPWTGFNTEAFF. CDR3 sequence (DNA): TGTGCCAGCAGCCCTTGGACAGGGTTTAACACTGAAGCTTTCTTT. The V and J genes are TRBV7-9 and TRBJ1-1, with TRBD1 matching 8 bases. Germline loops: CDR1 SEHNR, CDR2 FQNEAQ (reference sequence). V trimming: 5 bases; J trimming: 2 bases; junction bases outside the gene matches: 7. The CDR3 is 15 amino acids.

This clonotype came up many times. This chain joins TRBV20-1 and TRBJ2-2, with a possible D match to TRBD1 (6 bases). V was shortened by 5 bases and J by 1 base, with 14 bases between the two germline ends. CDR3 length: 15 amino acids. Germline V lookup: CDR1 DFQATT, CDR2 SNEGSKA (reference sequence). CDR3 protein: CSAQLGTRNTGELFF. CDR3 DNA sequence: TGCAGTGCTCAACTCGGGACAAGGAACACCGGGGAGCTGTTTTTT.

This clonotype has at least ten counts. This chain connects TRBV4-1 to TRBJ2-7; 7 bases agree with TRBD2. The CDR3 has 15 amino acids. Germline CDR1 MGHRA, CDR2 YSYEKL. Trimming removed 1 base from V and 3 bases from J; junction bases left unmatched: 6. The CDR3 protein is CASSQGPREGYEQYF. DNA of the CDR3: TGCGCCAGCAGCCAAGGACCCAGGGAGGGCTACGAGCAGTACTTC.

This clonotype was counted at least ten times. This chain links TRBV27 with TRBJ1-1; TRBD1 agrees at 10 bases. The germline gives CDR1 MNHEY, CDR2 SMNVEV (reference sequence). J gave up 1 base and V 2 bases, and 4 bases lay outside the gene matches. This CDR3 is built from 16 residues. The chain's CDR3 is CASSLGTGVSNTEAFF. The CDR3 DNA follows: TGTGCCAGCAGTTTAGGGACAGGGGTTTCGAACACTGAAGCTTTCTTT.

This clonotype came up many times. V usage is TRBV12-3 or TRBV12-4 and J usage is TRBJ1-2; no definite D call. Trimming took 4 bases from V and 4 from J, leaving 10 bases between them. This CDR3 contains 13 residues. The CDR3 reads CASSSSFSYGYTF. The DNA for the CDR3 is TGTGCCAGCAGTTCCTCTTTTTCCTATGGCTACACCTTC.

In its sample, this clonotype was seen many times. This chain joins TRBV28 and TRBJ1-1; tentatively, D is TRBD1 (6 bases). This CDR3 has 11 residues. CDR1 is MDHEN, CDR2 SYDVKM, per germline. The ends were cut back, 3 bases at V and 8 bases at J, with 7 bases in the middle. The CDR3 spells CASSLDSEAFF. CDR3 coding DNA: TGTGCCAGCAGTTTGGACAGCGAAGCTTTCTTT.

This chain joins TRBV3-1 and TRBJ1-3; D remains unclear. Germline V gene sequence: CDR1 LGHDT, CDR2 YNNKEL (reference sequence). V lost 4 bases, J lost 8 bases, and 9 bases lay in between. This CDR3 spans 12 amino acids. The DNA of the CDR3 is TGTGCCAGCAGCCGACGTTTGGACACCATATATTTT. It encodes CASSRRLDTIYF.

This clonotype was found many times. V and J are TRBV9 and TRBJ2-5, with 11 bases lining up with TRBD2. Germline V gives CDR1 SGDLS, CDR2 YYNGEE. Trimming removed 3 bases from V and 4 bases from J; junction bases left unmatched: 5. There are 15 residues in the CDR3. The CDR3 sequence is CASSASGGTTETQYF. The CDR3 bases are TGTGCCAGCAGCGCTAGCGGGGGGACCACAGAGACCCAGTACTTC.

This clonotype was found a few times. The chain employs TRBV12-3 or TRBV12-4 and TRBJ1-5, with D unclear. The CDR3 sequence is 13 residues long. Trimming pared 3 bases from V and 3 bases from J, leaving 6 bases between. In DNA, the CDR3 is TGTGCCAGCAGTTTGGGTCACAATCAGCCCCAGCATTTT. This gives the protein CASSLGHNQPQHF.

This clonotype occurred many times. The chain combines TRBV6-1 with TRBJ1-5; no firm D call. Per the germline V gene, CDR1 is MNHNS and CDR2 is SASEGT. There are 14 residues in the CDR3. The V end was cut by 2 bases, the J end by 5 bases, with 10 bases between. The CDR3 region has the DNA TGTGCCAGCAGTGAAAATTTGGGGTATCAGCCCCAGCATTTT. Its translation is CASSENLGYQPQHF.

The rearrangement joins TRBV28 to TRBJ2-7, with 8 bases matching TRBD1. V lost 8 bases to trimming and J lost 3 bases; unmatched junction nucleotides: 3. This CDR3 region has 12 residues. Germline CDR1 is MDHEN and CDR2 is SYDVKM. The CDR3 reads CASDRGGYEQYF. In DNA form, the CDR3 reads TGTGCCAGCGACAGGGGCGGCTACGAGCAGTACTTC. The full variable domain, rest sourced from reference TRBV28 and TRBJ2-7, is DVKVTQSSRYLVKRTGEKVFLECVQDMDHENMFWYRQDPGLGLRLIYFSYDVKMKEKGDIPEGYSVSREKKERFSLILESASTNQTSMYLCASDRGGYEQYFGPGTRLTVT.

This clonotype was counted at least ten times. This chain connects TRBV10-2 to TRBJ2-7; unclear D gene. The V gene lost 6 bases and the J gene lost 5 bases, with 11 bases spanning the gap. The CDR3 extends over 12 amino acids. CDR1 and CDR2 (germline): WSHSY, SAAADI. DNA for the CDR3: TGCGCCAGCAGCGCGGATGTGGACGAGCAGTACTTC. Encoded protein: CASSADVDEQYF.

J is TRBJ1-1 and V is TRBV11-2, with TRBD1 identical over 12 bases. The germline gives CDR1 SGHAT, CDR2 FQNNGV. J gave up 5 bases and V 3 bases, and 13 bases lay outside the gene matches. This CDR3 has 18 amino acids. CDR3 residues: CASSFQTGTGGYGTEAFF. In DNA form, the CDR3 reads TGTGCCAGCAGCTTCCAAACCGGGACAGGGGGCTATGGGACTGAAGCTTTCTTT.

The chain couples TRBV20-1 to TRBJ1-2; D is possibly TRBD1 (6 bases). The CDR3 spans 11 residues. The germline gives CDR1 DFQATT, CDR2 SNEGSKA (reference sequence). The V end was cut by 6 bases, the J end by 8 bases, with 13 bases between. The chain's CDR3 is CSAPGARGYTF. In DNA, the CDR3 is TGCAGTGCCCCGGGGGCTCGGGGCTACACCTTC.

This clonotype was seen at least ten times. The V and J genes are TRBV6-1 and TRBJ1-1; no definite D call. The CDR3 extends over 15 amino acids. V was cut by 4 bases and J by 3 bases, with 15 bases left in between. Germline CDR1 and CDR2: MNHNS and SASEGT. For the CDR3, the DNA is TGTGCCAGCAGTGGAATGGGGTGGAGGGACACTGAAGCTTTCTTT. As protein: CASSGMGWRDTEAFF.

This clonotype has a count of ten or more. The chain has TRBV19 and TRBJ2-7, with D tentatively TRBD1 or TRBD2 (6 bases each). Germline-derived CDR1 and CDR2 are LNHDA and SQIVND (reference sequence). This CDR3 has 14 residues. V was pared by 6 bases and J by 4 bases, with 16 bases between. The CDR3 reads CASRSGGARYEQYF. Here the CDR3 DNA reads TGTGCCAGTAGGTCCGGGGGCGCGAGGTACGAGCAGTACTTC.

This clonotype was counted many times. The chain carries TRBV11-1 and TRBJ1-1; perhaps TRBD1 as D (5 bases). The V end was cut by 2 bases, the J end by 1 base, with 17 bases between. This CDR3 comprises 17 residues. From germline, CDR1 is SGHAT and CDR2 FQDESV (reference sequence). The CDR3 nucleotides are TGTGCCAGCAGCTTACGTGCAGGGATCAAAAAGAACACTGAAGCTTTCTTT. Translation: CASSLRAGIKKNTEAFF.

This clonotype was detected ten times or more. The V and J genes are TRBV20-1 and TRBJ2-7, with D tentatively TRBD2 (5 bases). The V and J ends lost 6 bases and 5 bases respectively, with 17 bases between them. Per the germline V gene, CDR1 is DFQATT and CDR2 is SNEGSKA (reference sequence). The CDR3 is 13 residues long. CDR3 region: CSADDGAGDEQYF. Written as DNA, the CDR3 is TGCAGTGCAGACGACGGAGCCGGGGACGAGCAGTACTTC.

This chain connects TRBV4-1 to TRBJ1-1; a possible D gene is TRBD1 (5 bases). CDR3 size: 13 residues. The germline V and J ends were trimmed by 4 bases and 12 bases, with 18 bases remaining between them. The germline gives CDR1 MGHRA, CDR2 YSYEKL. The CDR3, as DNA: TGCGCCAGCAGCCGGGTCGGGGCCCTAAATCCTTTCTTT. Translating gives CASSRVGALNPFF.